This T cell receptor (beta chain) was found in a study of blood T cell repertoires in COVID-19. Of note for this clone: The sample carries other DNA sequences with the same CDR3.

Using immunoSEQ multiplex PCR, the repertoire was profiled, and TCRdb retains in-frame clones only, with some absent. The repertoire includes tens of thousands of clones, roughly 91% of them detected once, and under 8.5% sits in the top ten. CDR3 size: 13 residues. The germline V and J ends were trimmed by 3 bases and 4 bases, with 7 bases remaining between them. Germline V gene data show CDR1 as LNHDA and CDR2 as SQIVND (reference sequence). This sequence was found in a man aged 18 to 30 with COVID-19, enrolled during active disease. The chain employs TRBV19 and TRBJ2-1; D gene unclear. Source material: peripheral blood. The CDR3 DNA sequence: TGTGCCAGTAGTATTAGAGCTTACAATGAGCAGTTCTTC. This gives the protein CASSIRAYNEQFF.